This record covers a single TCR beta chain. The data derive from a study of blood T cell repertoires in COVID-19. For the study at large: From the United States, Italy and Spain came samples of acute and convalescent COVID-19. T cells, B-cell-depleted T cells, or PBMCs supplied cDNA or gDNA.

Sequenced by immunoSEQ multiplex PCR; TCRdb stores in-frame clones only, minus some. The sample has 81,000 or so clones, around four fifths seen once. The sample comprised peripheral blood. The receptor comes from a woman between 65 and 79 years old with active or convalescent COVID-19.

This CDR3 is CASSRPDREGYGYTF. CDR3 sequence (DNA): TGCGCCAGCAGCCGGCCGGACAGGGAGGGCTATGGCTACACCTTC. The chain has TRBV5-1 and TRBJ1-2, with 8 bases lining up with TRBD1. V was pared by 4 bases and J by 4 bases, with 9 bases of the junction left unmatched. CDR3 length equals 15 residues. CDR1 and CDR2 from the germline V gene are SGHRS and YFSETQ.